Listed below are T cell receptor beta chains from one sample, sequenced in a study of T cell responses to AZD1222 COVID-19 vaccine. The repertoire was sequenced with immunoSEQ multiplex PCR; TCRdb's copy has only in-frame clones and lacks some. The table has roughly 150,000 clones, 90% to 95% seen once. The material sequenced was peripheral blood, taken 28 days after the second AZD1222 dose. The receptors were gathered from an adult who received the AZD1222 COVID-19 vaccine. CDR3s include the opening cysteine and the closing phenylalanine or tryptophan. Each record gives: J gene, clone size, D gene, V gene, CDR3 DNA, CDR3 protein. D genes are given only for firm matches. Expanded clones get a size class; other rows say once, few or many, or leave the size out.

J gene: TRBJ2-7; clone size: NA; D gene: NA; V gene: TRBV10-2; CDR3 DNA: TGCGCCAGCCGATATGCGGGAACCTACGAGCAGTACTTC; CDR3 protein: CASRYAGTYEQYF
J gene: TRBJ1-5; clone size: NA; D gene: NA; V gene: TRBV27; CDR3 DNA: TGTGCCAGCGCATCCACCTGGGGGAGCAATCAGCCCCAGCATTTT; CDR3 protein: CASASTWGSNQPQHF
J gene: TRBJ2-7; clone size: NA; D gene: TRBD2; V gene: TRBV7-6; CDR3 DNA: TGTGCCAGCAGCTTAGAAGCTAGCGGGACCTACGAGCAGTACTTC; CDR3 protein: CASSLEASGTYEQYF
J gene: TRBJ1-1; clone size: NA; D gene: NA; V gene: TRBV7-9; CDR3 DNA: TGTGCCAGCAGCCCCAGGGCGGGAATGAACACTGAAGCTTTCTTT; CDR3 protein: CASSPRAGMNTEAFF
J gene: TRBJ1-5; clone size: NA; D gene: NA; V gene: TRBV27; CDR3 DNA: TGTGCCAGCAGAGGGCATAGCAATCAGCCCCAGCATTTT; CDR3 protein: CASRGHSNQPQHF
J gene: TRBJ2-3; clone size: NA; D gene: TRBD2; V gene: TRBV28; CDR3 DNA: TGTGCCAGCAGAAGCGGGAGCGCCATTACGCAGTATTTT; CDR3 protein: CASRSGSAITQYF
J gene: TRBJ2-1; clone size: NA; D gene: TRBD2; V gene: TRBV5-4; CDR3 DNA: TGTGCCAGCAGCTTGAGCGGGAGATTCTATGAGCAGTTCTTC; CDR3 protein: CASSLSGRFYEQFF
J gene: TRBJ1-5; clone size: NA; D gene: NA; V gene: TRBV6-5; CDR3 DNA: TGTGCCAGCAGTCAGGACAATAGCAATCAGCCCCAGCATTTT; CDR3 protein: CASSQDNSNQPQHF
J gene: TRBJ1-2; clone size: NA; D gene: NA; V gene: TRBV4-3; CDR3 DNA: TGCGCCAGCAGCCAAGACCAGCAGGGATACTATGGCTACACCTTC; CDR3 protein: CASSQDQQGYYGYTF
J gene: TRBJ1-3; clone size: NA; D gene: NA; V gene: TRBV20-1; CDR3 DNA: TGCAGTGCTAGTGCACAGACAAGCTCTGGAAACACCATATATTTT; CDR3 protein: CSASAQTSSGNTIYF
J gene: TRBJ1-2; clone size: NA; D gene: NA; V gene: TRBV2; CDR3 DNA: TGTGTCGGGAGCGTCCGATTAAACTATGGCTACACCTTC; CDR3 protein: CVGSVRLNYGYTF
J gene: TRBJ2-3; clone size: NA; D gene: TRBD2; V gene: TRBV5-1; CDR3 DNA: TGCGCCAGCAGCGGAGGACTAGGATTAACCTCCACAGATACGCAGTATTTT; CDR3 protein: CASSGGLGLTSTDTQYF
J gene: TRBJ1-1; clone size: NA; D gene: NA; V gene: TRBV30; CDR3 DNA: TGTGCCTGGAGGTACGGCGGGACTGAAGCTTTCTTT; CDR3 protein: CAWRYGGTEAFF
J gene: TRBJ1-2; clone size: NA; D gene: NA; V gene: TRBV5-8; CDR3 DNA: TGTGCCAGCAGCCCGAGGACAGCTAACTATGGCTACACCTTC; CDR3 protein: CASSPRTANYGYTF
J gene: TRBJ1-1; clone size: NA; D gene: NA; V gene: TRBV3-1/TRBV3-2; CDR3 DNA: TGTGCCAGCAGCGCTAGGGGGTTAGGCAGGAACACTGAAGCTTTCTTT; CDR3 protein: CASSARGLGRNTEAFF
J gene: TRBJ2-3; clone size: NA; D gene: NA; V gene: TRBV2; CDR3 DNA: TGTGCCAGCATGAGGGAGGTCACAGATACGCAGTATTTT; CDR3 protein: CASMREVTDTQYF
J gene: TRBJ2-7; clone size: NA; D gene: TRBD1; V gene: TRBV2; CDR3 DNA: TGTGCCACCAAAAACGGGACAGGAAATTCGAGAGAGCAGTACTTC; CDR3 protein: CATKNGTGNSREQYF
J gene: TRBJ1-2; clone size: NA; D gene: NA; V gene: TRBV5-6; CDR3 DNA: TGTGCCAGCAGCTTAAGAAGACAACCCTGGCAATATGGCTACACCTTC; CDR3 protein: CASSLRRQPWQYGYTF
J gene: TRBJ2-5; clone size: NA; D gene: TRBD2; V gene: TRBV27; CDR3 DNA: TGTGCCAGCAGTTCGACTAGCGGGCGAGGGGAGACCCAGTACTTC; CDR3 protein: CASSSTSGRGETQYF
J gene: TRBJ2-1; clone size: NA; D gene: TRBD2; V gene: TRBV14; CDR3 DNA: TGTGCCAGCAGCCACGGTGGGGCTAGCGGAAGAGGGGCCTACAATGAGCAGTTCTTC; CDR3 protein: CASSHGGASGRGAYNEQFF
J gene: TRBJ1-1; clone size: few; D gene: NA; V gene: TRBV21-1; CDR3 DNA: TGTGCCAGCAGCTCCCGGACAGGGGGCACTGAAGCTTTCTTT; CDR3 protein: CASSSRTGGTEAFF
J gene: TRBJ2-1; clone size: NA; D gene: NA; V gene: TRBV19; CDR3 DNA: TGTGCCAGTAGTATAGAGTTGACAGGAACCTACAATGAGCAGTTCTTC; CDR3 protein: CASSIELTGTYNEQFF
J gene: TRBJ1-1; clone size: NA; D gene: TRBD1; V gene: TRBV15; CDR3 DNA: TGTGCCACCAGCGACAGGGGGCGGAACACTGAAGCTTTCTTT; CDR3 protein: CATSDRGRNTEAFF
J gene: TRBJ2-1; clone size: NA; D gene: NA; V gene: TRBV28; CDR3 DNA: TGTGCCAGCAGTGTGTACAATGAGCAGTTCTTC; CDR3 protein: CASSVYNEQFF
J gene: TRBJ2-1; clone size: NA; D gene: TRBD2; V gene: TRBV15; CDR3 DNA: TGTGCCACCAGCAGAGGATCTAGCGGGAGGGCCGATGAGCAGTTCTTC; CDR3 protein: CATSRGSSGRADEQFF
J gene: TRBJ2-7; clone size: NA; D gene: TRBD1; V gene: TRBV7-9; CDR3 DNA: TGTGCCAGCAGCGAAGCCCCGGGACAGGGTACCTACGAGCAGTACTTC; CDR3 protein: CASSEAPGQGTYEQYF
J gene: TRBJ1-5; clone size: NA; D gene: NA; V gene: TRBV5-1; CDR3 DNA: TGCGCCAGCAGCCCGGGACCCGCAGACCAGCCCCAGCATTTT; CDR3 protein: CASSPGPADQPQHF
J gene: TRBJ2-7; clone size: NA; D gene: NA; V gene: TRBV30; CDR3 DNA: TGTGCCTGGAGTGTAGCGCTAGGGGGAGCCTACGAGCAGTACTTC; CDR3 protein: CAWSVALGGAYEQYF
J gene: TRBJ1-1; clone size: NA; D gene: NA; V gene: TRBV6-5; CDR3 DNA: TGTGCCAGCAGTTATAAGGGGGGGCCGGCTGAAGCTTTCTTT; CDR3 protein: CASSYKGGPAEAFF
J gene: TRBJ2-7; clone size: NA; D gene: NA; V gene: TRBV6-5; CDR3 DNA: TGTGCCAGCAGAGGGGGTTACGAGCAGTACTTC; CDR3 protein: CASRGGYEQYF
J gene: TRBJ2-7; clone size: NA; D gene: TRBD2; V gene: TRBV5-4; CDR3 DNA: TGTGCCAGCAGCTTGAAATTAGCGGGAGTTTACGAGCAGTACTTC; CDR3 protein: CASSLKLAGVYEQYF
J gene: TRBJ2-7; clone size: NA; D gene: TRBD2; V gene: TRBV7-2; CDR3 DNA: TGTGCCAGCAGCTCCTCCGGGACTAGCTCCTACGAGCAGTACTTC; CDR3 protein: CASSSSGTSSYEQYF
J gene: TRBJ2-7; clone size: few; D gene: TRBD1; V gene: TRBV9; CDR3 DNA: TGTGCCAGCAGCGCCCGGACAGGGGGAGTGGACGAGCAGTACTTC; CDR3 protein: CASSARTGGVDEQYF
J gene: TRBJ1-6; clone size: NA; D gene: NA; V gene: TRBV30; CDR3 DNA: TGTGCCTGGAGTGCCACGTGGGGTCGGGATTCACCCCTCCACTTT; CDR3 protein: CAWSATWGRDSPLHF
J gene: TRBJ2-3; clone size: NA; D gene: NA; V gene: TRBV5-4; CDR3 DNA: TGTGCCAGCTCCGTTTCCAGCACAGATACGCAGTATTTT; CDR3 protein: CASSVSSTDTQYF
J gene: TRBJ1-1; clone size: NA; D gene: TRBD1; V gene: TRBV30; CDR3 DNA: TGTGCCTGGGGCCGGGGACAGTTAGTCTCTGAAGCTTTCTTT; CDR3 protein: CAWGRGQLVSEAFF
J gene: TRBJ1-1; clone size: once; D gene: NA; V gene: TRBV7-9; CDR3 DNA: TGTGCCAGCAGCTTAGCCCCCGGGATCACTGAAGCTTTCTTT; CDR3 protein: CASSLAPGITEAFF
J gene: TRBJ2-2; clone size: NA; D gene: NA; V gene: TRBV10-2; CDR3 DNA: TGCGCCAGCAGTGAGGCACTTCTTCACACCGGGGAGCTGTTTTTT; CDR3 protein: CASSEALLHTGELFF
J gene: TRBJ1-2; clone size: NA; D gene: TRBD1; V gene: TRBV4-1; CDR3 DNA: TGCGCCAGCAGCCCATTGGGGACAGGGGTACATGGCTACACCTTC; CDR3 protein: CASSPLGTGVHGYTF
J gene: TRBJ2-7; clone size: NA; D gene: NA; V gene: TRBV19; CDR3 DNA: TGTGCCAGTAGTAGGGGCTCTGGGGGAAGACCAACCTACGAGCAGTACTTC; CDR3 protein: CASSRGSGGRPTYEQYF
J gene: TRBJ2-5; clone size: NA; D gene: NA; V gene: TRBV5-1; CDR3 DNA: TGCGCCAGCAGCTTAGACTATCCAGAGACCCAGTACTTC; CDR3 protein: CASSLDYPETQYF
J gene: TRBJ2-3; clone size: NA; D gene: TRBD2; V gene: TRBV3-1/TRBV3-2; CDR3 DNA: TGTGCCAGCAGCCAAGATCTTGGCGGTAGCGGGAGTTGGGCAGATACGCAGTATTTT; CDR3 protein: CASSQDLGGSGSWADTQYF
J gene: TRBJ1-6; clone size: NA; D gene: NA; V gene: TRBV7-9; CDR3 DNA: TGTGCCAGCAGCTTAACCGCGACCGGAAATTCACCCCTCCACTTT; CDR3 protein: CASSLTATGNSPLHF
J gene: TRBJ2-3; clone size: NA; D gene: NA; V gene: TRBV12-3/TRBV12-4; CDR3 DNA: TGTGCCAGCAGCTCGGGGCCAGATACGCAGTATTTT; CDR3 protein: CASSSGPDTQYF
J gene: TRBJ1-2; clone size: NA; D gene: NA; V gene: TRBV19; CDR3 DNA: TGTGCCAGTAGTAGGGCAACCGACCGCCCCGAACTCTATGGCTACACCTTC; CDR3 protein: CASSRATDRPELYGYTF
J gene: TRBJ2-1; clone size: NA; D gene: NA; V gene: TRBV10-3; CDR3 DNA: TGTGCCGCGGGCCTAGGGGAGCAGTTCTTC; CDR3 protein: CAAGLGEQFF
J gene: TRBJ2-1; clone size: once; D gene: NA; V gene: TRBV3-1/TRBV3-2; CDR3 DNA: TGTGCCAGCAGCCTCCCTGGGGCGGGCGGTGAGCAGTTCTTC; CDR3 protein: CASSLPGAGGEQFF
J gene: TRBJ2-7; clone size: NA; D gene: TRBD1; V gene: TRBV15; CDR3 DNA: TGTGCCACCAGCGAACAGACAGGGGGCTCCTACGAGCAGTACTTC; CDR3 protein: CATSEQTGGSYEQYF
J gene: TRBJ2-1; clone size: NA; D gene: TRBD2; V gene: TRBV7-9; CDR3 DNA: TGTGCCAGCAGCTCCGGACTAGCGGGCCATGTAACCTACAATGAGCAGTTCTTC; CDR3 protein: CASSSGLAGHVTYNEQFF
J gene: TRBJ2-1; clone size: NA; D gene: TRBD1; V gene: TRBV11-3; CDR3 DNA: TGTGCCAGCAGCTCCTTTTCCGGGACAGGGGAGCAGTTCTTC; CDR3 protein: CASSSFSGTGEQFF
J gene: TRBJ1-2; clone size: NA; D gene: NA; V gene: TRBV6-5; CDR3 DNA: TGTGCCAGCGGAGGTCAGGGGCACTATGGCTACACCTTC; CDR3 protein: CASGGQGHYGYTF
J gene: TRBJ2-5; clone size: NA; D gene: TRBD2; V gene: TRBV30; CDR3 DNA: TGTGCCTGGAGTCCAGGACTAGCGGCACAAGAGACCCAGTACTTC; CDR3 protein: CAWSPGLAAQETQYF
J gene: TRBJ1-4; clone size: NA; D gene: NA; V gene: TRBV11-2; CDR3 DNA: TGTGCCAGCAGCCCAGGGTCACGTAATGAAAAACTGTTTTTT; CDR3 protein: CASSPGSRNEKLFF